What follows is one T cell receptor (beta chain) and its context. Per the authors' pipeline: By means of reference gene primer amplification, nucleated cell counts were estimated. TCRdb's copy holds only in-frame clones and misses some; the assay was immunoSEQ multiplex PCR. The V and J calls and clone size are taken from that table; D and trimming were inferred from the DNA. The data show fewer than 250,000 clones, roughly 80% seen once. After removal of 2 bases from V and 5 bases from J, the junction contained 13 bases not matched to a gene. CDR3 length equals 16 residues. Germline V gene lookup returns CDR1 SGHKS and CDR2 YYEKEE (reference sequence). This sample is drawn from a study of blood T cell repertoires in COVID-19. Study as a whole: Samples representing acute and convalescent COVID-19 were sourced from the United States, Italy and Spain. Sources were T cells, B-cell-depleted T cells, or PBMCs; the material itself was cDNA or gDNA.

The chain joins TRBV5-5 to TRBJ2-7; 7 bases fit TRBD1. Sequences were obtained from peripheral blood. The sequence came from a woman aged 45-65 years with acute or convalescent COVID-19. The CDR3 protein is CASSLGNWDRPDEQYF. As DNA, the CDR3 is TGTGCCAGCAGCTTAGGGAATTGGGACAGACCAGACGAGCAGTACTTC.